The T cell receptor (beta chain) described here comes from a study of cytomegalovirus exposure and HLA in healthy donors. PCR was performed using 60 Vbeta and 13 Jbeta primers. TCRdb's copy holds only in-frame clones and misses some; the assay was immunoSEQ multiplex PCR. Of approximately 140,000 clones listed, under 90% were seen once; the top ten hold around 2.6%. Concerning this clone: Antigen unknown.

General study points: Most likely, a cluster of highly shared sequence variants arose as a sequencing artifact.

The CDR3 is 13 residues long. The germline CDR1 and CDR2 sequences are SGHTA and FQGNSA. The chain employs TRBV7-2 and TRBJ2-5; 9 bases are a match to TRBD1. TRBJ2-7 matches the DNA end more closely, so the J call is doubtful. The sequence derives from a male donor in good health and CMV-seronegative. The sample comprised PBMCs. DNA of the CDR3: TGTGCCTCCTCGGTGGGGGACAGGGACGAGCAGTACTTC. Translating gives CASSVGDRDEQYF.